The rows below give T cell receptor beta chains drawn from one sample of a study of blood T cell repertoires in COVID-19. Generated by immunoSEQ multiplex PCR, the TCRdb table keeps only in-frame clones and is missing some. This sample has about 140,000 clones, with around 82% found just once. Sequenced input: peripheral blood. Receptors were obtained from a human donor in a cohort sampled during active COVID-19. Each CDR3 is given with its conserved first and last residue. The order of the fields is clone size, CDR3 length, V gene, CDR3 protein. The size of a clone is reported for some rows only, either as once, few or many, or as a class for expanded clones.

.	15	TRBV19	CASSIGAGAGDEQFF
.	14	TRBV6-5	CASSRGGPADTQYF
.	15	TRBV2	CASSGDRGPSPGYTF
.	15	TRBV5-8	CASSYSPVKADTQYF
.	13	TRBV10-1	CASSERLAGEQFF
.	16	TRBV5-4	CASSLVWSSGDYEQYF
once	16	TRBV21-1	CASSKRGLRGQETQYF
.	14	TRBV7-6	CASSQHQGNSPLHF
.	18	TRBV7-6	CASSFLLGQGTTNEKLFF
few	14	TRBV6-6	CASSYPGQGSEQYF
.	14	TRBV6-5	CASSTPNPNRGYTF
.	15	TRBV6-6	CASSLTGKAGNTIYF
.	14	TRBV29-1	CSVGGRQTNTEAFF
.	14	TRBV29-1	CSVEYSSGGETQYF
.	14	TRBV2	CASSERRQGETQYF
.	15	TRBV27	CASSFPAYRKETQYF
.	15	TRBV18	CASSPTGQGPGELFF
.	14	TRBV7-7	CASSPRTGGYEQYF
.	14	TRBV18	CASSPGQENEKLFF
.	14	TRBV19	CAIERVRKTYEQYF
.	13	TRBV9	CASAVTVNTEAFF
.	17	TRBV9	CASSASGTEGVDTEAFF